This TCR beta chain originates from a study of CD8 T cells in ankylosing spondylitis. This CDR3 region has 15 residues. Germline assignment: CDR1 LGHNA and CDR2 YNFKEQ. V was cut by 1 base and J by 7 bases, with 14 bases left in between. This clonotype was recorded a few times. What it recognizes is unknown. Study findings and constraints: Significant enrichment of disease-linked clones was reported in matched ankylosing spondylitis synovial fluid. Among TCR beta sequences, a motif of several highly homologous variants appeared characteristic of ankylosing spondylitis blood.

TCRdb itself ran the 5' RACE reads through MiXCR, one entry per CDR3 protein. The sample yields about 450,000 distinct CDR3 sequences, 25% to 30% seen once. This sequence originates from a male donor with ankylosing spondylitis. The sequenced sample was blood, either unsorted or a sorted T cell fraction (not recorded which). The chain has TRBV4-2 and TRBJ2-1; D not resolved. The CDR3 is CASSQAGPGVNEQFF. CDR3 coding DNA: TGTGCCAGCAGCCAAGCCGGGCCCGGTGTGAATGAGCAGTTCTTC.